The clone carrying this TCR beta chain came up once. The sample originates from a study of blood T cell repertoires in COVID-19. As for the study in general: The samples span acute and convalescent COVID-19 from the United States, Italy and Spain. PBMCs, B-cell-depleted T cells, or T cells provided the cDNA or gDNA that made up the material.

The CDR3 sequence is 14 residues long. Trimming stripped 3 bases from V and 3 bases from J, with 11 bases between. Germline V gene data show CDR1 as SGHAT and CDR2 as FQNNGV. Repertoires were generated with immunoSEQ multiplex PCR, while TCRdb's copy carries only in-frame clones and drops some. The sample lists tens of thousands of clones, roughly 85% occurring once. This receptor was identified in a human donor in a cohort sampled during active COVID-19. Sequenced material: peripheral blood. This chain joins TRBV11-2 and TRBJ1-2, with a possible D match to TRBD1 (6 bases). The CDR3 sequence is CASSFGGTHYGYTF. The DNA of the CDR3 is TGTGCCAGCAGCTTCGGGGGGACACACTATGGCTACACCTTC.